Each of the 28 T cell receptor beta chains below was sequenced from the same sample in a study of Ad26.COV2.S vaccination and SARS-CoV-2 variants. The protocol was immunoSEQ multiplex PCR, while the TCRdb copy is restricted to in-frame clones and leaves out a portion. The sample shows 400,000 to 500,000 clones, 75% to 90% of them seen only once. The treatment was: around 19 received Ad26.COV2.S at low or high dose, single or two shots; five or six received placebo; per-sample allocation not given. Sampling occurred on day 63 after the first vaccine or placebo injection. Sequences were derived from peripheral blood, sampled in a trial of Ad26.COV2.S vaccine versus placebo. Receptors originate from a person between 18 and 59 years old who received the Ad26.COV2.S COVID-19 vaccine or a placebo.

The chain carries TRBV7-6 and TRBJ1-4; D is ambiguous. Trimming pared 5 bases from V and 4 bases from J, leaving 11 bases between. CDR3 length: 14 residues. The V gene's germline CDR1 is SGHVS and CDR2 FNYEAQ. The CDR3 bases are TGTGCCAGCAGCCGGGTACAGAGTAATGAAAAACTGTTTTTT. Its translation: CASSRVQSNEKLFF.

This chain uses TRBV4-3 with TRBJ1-3; D is uncertain. The CDR3 loop spans 15 amino acids. CDR1 is LGHNA, CDR2 YSLEER, per germline. Trimming cost V 1 base and J 0 bases, with 7 bases left between them. CDR3 DNA sequence: TGCGCCAGCAGCCAAGTACAGATCTCTGGAAACACCATATATTTT. Its protein is CASSQVQISGNTIYF.

This chain joins TRBV24-1 and TRBJ2-3; D is undetermined. This CDR3 contains 19 residues. Trimming removed 0 bases from V and 2 bases from J, with 20 bases in between. Per the germline V gene, CDR1 is KGHDR and CDR2 is SFDVKD. The CDR3 sequence: CATSDLTPHGPGFTDTQYF. The CDR3 DNA sequence: TGTGCCACCAGTGATTTGACTCCGCATGGTCCCGGATTCACAGATACGCAGTATTTT.

The chain links TRBV5-1 to TRBJ2-1; D gene ambiguous. The V gene's germline CDR1 is SGHRS and CDR2 YFSETQ. The V gene lost 4 bases and the J gene lost 9 bases, with 14 bases spanning the gap. There are 13 residues in the CDR3. This CDR3 reads CASSLPAAPEQFF. The DNA of the CDR3 is TGCGCCAGCAGCCTCCCCGCGGCTCCTGAGCAGTTCTTC.

This chain joins TRBV28 and TRBJ1-4, with D possibly TRBD1 on 6 matching bases. V shed 6 bases and J shed 5 bases, with 16 bases lying between them. The CDR3 runs 15 residues. The germline CDR1 and CDR2 sequences are MDHEN and SYDVKM. CDR3: CASSQTGRGNEKLFF. For the CDR3, the DNA is TGTGCCAGCAGCCAAACAGGGAGGGGGAATGAAAAACTGTTTTTT.

This clone occurred once. This chain connects TRBV27 to TRBJ2-1; D may correspond to TRBD1 or TRBD2 (5 bases each). The CDR3 loop spans 11 amino acids. Germline CDR1 and CDR2: MNHEY and SMNVEV (reference sequence). The ends were cut back, 7 bases at V and 8 bases at J, with 9 bases in the middle. The CDR3 is CASTRGDEQFF. The CDR3 nucleotides read TGTGCCAGCACCCGGGGCGATGAGCAGTTCTTC.

The chain has TRBV19 and TRBJ2-1, with 10 bases lining up with TRBD2. V trimming: 9 bases; J trimming: 4 bases; junction bases outside the gene matches: 3. Germline CDR1 LNHDA, CDR2 SQIVND (reference sequence). The CDR3 is 13 amino acids. CDR3: CASRLAGYNEQFF. CDR3 bases: TGTGCCAGCAGACTAGCGGGTTACAATGAGCAGTTCTTC.

J is TRBJ2-7 and V is TRBV6-6, with D uncertain. Trimming removed 2 bases from V and 2 bases from J, with 7 bases in between. There are 13 residues in the CDR3. Germline assignment: CDR1 MNHNY and CDR2 SVGAGI (reference sequence). CDR3 in DNA: TGTGCCAGCAGTTACGACAAGCCCTACGAGCAGTACTTC. Encoded protein: CASSYDKPYEQYF.

The chain links TRBV29-1 to TRBJ1-4; 8 nucleotides line up with TRBD1. Losses at the gene ends were 2 bases for V and 8 bases for J; bases not matched to a gene: 7. This CDR3 has 14 residues. Germline V gene sequence: CDR1 SQVTM, CDR2 ANQGSEA. The CDR3 loop is CSVELTGDREKLFF. The CDR3 nucleotides are TGCAGCGTTGAACTGACAGGGGATCGCGAAAAACTGTTTTTT.

The chain carries TRBV7-3 and TRBJ2-3; tentative D call: TRBD1 (6 bases). This CDR3 has 15 amino acids. CDR1 is SGHTA, CDR2 FQGTGA, per germline. V was cut by 5 bases and J by 0 bases, with 12 bases left in between. DNA for the CDR3: TGTGCCAGCAGCCTACAGGGACCAAGCACAGATACGCAGTATTTT. Protein: CASSLQGPSTDTQYF.

The chain employs TRBV19 and TRBJ1-2, with a weak D call TRBD1 (6 bases). Trimming removed 6 bases at V and 3 bases at J, with 11 bases between. The CDR3 covers 13 residues. Looked up from germline, CDR1 is LNHDA and CDR2 is SQIVND (reference sequence). CDR3 loop: CASRMDRHYGYTF. CDR3 nucleotides: TGTGCCAGTAGGATGGACAGACACTATGGCTACACCTTC.

The J gene is TRBJ2-3, the V gene TRBV19; 8 nucleotides line up with TRBD2. Germline V gene sequence: CDR1 LNHDA, CDR2 SQIVND (reference sequence). There are 15 residues in the CDR3. V lost 5 bases, J lost 5 bases, and 9 bases stayed unmatched. The CDR3 loop reads CASSDPGLGIDTQYF. The CDR3 DNA follows: TGTGCCAGTAGTGACCCGGGACTAGGGATAGATACGCAGTATTTT.

The rearrangement uses TRBV10-3 and TRBJ2-3; a possible D gene is TRBD2 (5 bases). Trimming removed 3 bases at V and 0 bases at J, with 7 bases between. The germline V gene has CDR1 ENHRY and CDR2 SYGVKD. The CDR3 has 14 amino acids. The CDR3 reads CAISDPGSTDTQYF. DNA for the CDR3: TGTGCCATCAGTGATCCGGGGAGCACAGATACGCAGTATTTT.

With respect to this clone: Other DNA sequences of this sample code for an identical CDR3. The chain combines TRBV18 with TRBJ2-5; D gene unclear. V was shortened by 5 bases and J by 1 base, with 2 bases between the two germline ends. CDR3 length: 11 residues. Germline CDR1 and CDR2: KGHSH and LQKENI. CDR3 residues: CASSSQETQYF. The CDR3 DNA sequence: TGTGCCAGCTCATCCCAAGAGACCCAGTACTTC.

V is TRBV7-2 and J is TRBJ2-2; TRBD1 might be the D (6 bases). This CDR3 region has 13 residues. V dropped 1 base and J dropped 7 bases, with 7 bases sitting between them. From germline, CDR1 is SGHTA and CDR2 FQGNSA. The CDR3 protein is CASSLGGHGELFF. The CDR3 region has the DNA TGTGCCAGCAGCTTAGGGGGGCACGGGGAGCTGTTTTTT.

The chain is built from TRBV4-3 and TRBJ2-3, with D possibly being TRBD2 (6 bases). V gave up 4 bases and J gave up 14 bases, with 19 bases separating them. This CDR3 is built from 13 residues. CDR1 is LGHNA and CDR2 is YSLEER in the germline V gene. Here the CDR3 reads CASSRLGTGDRYF. CDR3 DNA: TGCGCCAGCAGCCGCCTGGGCACGGGAGATCGGTATTTT.

The rearrangement joins TRBV9 to TRBJ1-3; D uncertain. With 0 bases removed from V and 0 bases from J, the gap between germline ends came to 19 bases. Germline values: CDR1 SGDLS, CDR2 YYNGEE. This CDR3 region has 19 residues. CDR3 in DNA: TGTGCCAGCAGCGTAGCCCCCCACCCCGGCGGAAGCTCTGGAAACACCATATATTTT. Its translation is CASSVAPHPGGSSGNTIYF. Based on the CDR3 plus reference TRBV9 and TRBJ1-3, the full variable domain is DSGVTQTPKHLITATGQRVTLRCSPRSGDLSVYWYQQSLDQGLQFLIQYYNGEERAKGNILERFSAQQFPDLHSELNLSSLELGDSALYFCASSVAPHPGGSSGNTIYFGEGSWLTVV.

The rearrangement links TRBV7-8 to TRBJ1-2, with 10 bases identical to TRBD1. This CDR3 comprises 13 residues. The J segment lost 7 bases and the V segment lost 5 bases, leaving 4 bases of the junction unmatched. CDR1 and CDR2 (germline): SGHVS, FQNEAQ. CDR3 sequence reads: CASSLDRGPGYTF. In nucleotides, the CDR3 is TGTGCCAGCAGCCTCGACAGGGGGCCTGGCTACACCTTC.

The chain employs TRBV11-2 and TRBJ1-1; D uncertain. The CDR3 has 16 residues. Trimming took off 2 bases at V and 0 bases at J, with 13 bases between the two ends. CDR1 SGHAT and CDR2 FQNNGV come from the germline V gene. The CDR3 DNA is TGTGCCAGCAGCTTATGGGGTTCCGCTTTGAACACTGAAGCTTTCTTT. Its protein is CASSLWGSALNTEAFF.

This chain links TRBV11-1 with TRBJ1-1; no reliable D call. V was trimmed by 1 base and J by 8 bases, leaving 11 bases between them. CDR1 and CDR2 (germline): SGHAT, FQDESV (reference sequence). CDR3 length: 13 amino acids. As DNA, the CDR3 is TGTGCCAGCAGCTTAGGTGTGTCCGCGGAAGCTTTCTTT. Translating gives CASSLGVSAEAFF.

The chain has TRBV18 and TRBJ2-7, with TRBD1 matching 10 bases. J gave up 5 bases and V 1 base, and 14 bases lay outside the gene matches. The length of the CDR3 is 18 residues. Germline V gene lookup returns CDR1 KGHSH and CDR2 LQKENI. The CDR3 reads CASSPLRGGGQGVNEQYF. In DNA form, the CDR3 reads TGTGCCAGCTCACCACTAAGGGGCGGTGGACAGGGGGTTAACGAGCAGTACTTC.

J is TRBJ1-3 and V is TRBV7-3; perhaps TRBD1 as D (5 bases). V gave up 0 bases and J gave up 0 bases, with 12 bases separating them. The germline V gene has CDR1 SGHTA and CDR2 FQGTGA. The CDR3 extends over 17 amino acids. In DNA form, the CDR3 reads TGTGCCAGCAGCTTAACAGGGGACGGGAGCTCTGGAAACACCATATATTTT. As protein: CASSLTGDGSSGNTIYF.

This rearrangement joins TRBV10-1 to TRBJ1-4; D is uncertain. V was shortened by 4 bases and J by 4 bases, with 4 bases between the two germline ends. The germline gives CDR1 WNHNN, CDR2 SYGVQD (reference sequence). This CDR3 has 12 residues. This CDR3 reads CASSGGNEKLFF. The CDR3 region has the DNA TGCGCCAGCAGTGGCGGTAATGAAAAACTGTTTTTT.

The V gene is TRBV7-9, the J gene TRBJ2-1; no reliable D call. CDR3 size: 14 residues. Trimming left V 5 bases short and J 5 bases short, with 13 bases between. The V gene's germline CDR1 is SEHNR and CDR2 FQNEAQ (reference sequence). The CDR3 DNA sequence: TGTGCCAGCAGCCCTCTTGGTCCCCACAATGAGCAGTTCTTC. Protein sequence: CASSPLGPHNEQFF.

The CDR3 loop reads CAISEPGLVTQYF. The CDR3 nucleotides are TGTGCCATCAGTGAGCCGGGACTGGTTACGCAGTATTTT. The J gene is TRBJ2-3, the V gene TRBV10-3, with D possibly TRBD2 on 6 matching bases. This CDR3 spans 13 amino acids. CDR1 and CDR2 from the germline V gene are ENHRY and SYGVKD. Trimming left V 2 bases short and J 8 bases short, with 11 bases between.

The CDR3 here is CSVVSGGSGELFF. The CDR3 DNA reads TGCAGCGTTGTTTCAGGGGGCAGCGGGGAGCTGTTTTTT. The chain carries TRBV29-1 and TRBJ2-2; 8 bases are shared with TRBD1. J was trimmed by 7 bases and V by 4 bases; bases with no gene match: 5. Germline assignment: CDR1 SQVTM and CDR2 ANQGSEA. The CDR3 loop spans 13 amino acids.

V usage is TRBV2 and J usage is TRBJ2-1; TRBD2 aligns across 7 bases. The CDR3 runs 12 residues. Germline V gene data show CDR1 as SNHLY and CDR2 as FYNNEI. Trimming at V came to 7 bases and at J to 13 bases, leaving 10 bases not matched to a gene. For the CDR3, the DNA is TGTGCCAGCAACCTCTTGGGACTACGACAGTTCTTC. Translated: CASNLLGLRQFF.

The V and J genes are TRBV2 and TRBJ1-5; 9 bases line up with TRBD1. V trimming: 5 bases; J trimming: 5 bases; junction bases outside the gene matches: 7. The CDR3 extends over 15 amino acids. Looked up from germline, CDR1 is SNHLY and CDR2 is FYNNEI. The CDR3 coding sequence is TGTGCCAGCAGTCCGACAGGGGGAGGGGATCAGCCCCAGCATTTT. It codes for CASSPTGGGDQPQHF.